These 26 T cell receptor beta chains share one sample of origin, sequenced in a study of T cells after somatic rescue of genetic block. The protocol was immunoSEQ multiplex PCR, while the TCRdb copy is restricted to in-frame clones and leaves out a portion. This repertoire shows approximately 88,000 clones, around 90% found once; its top ten account for 1.6%. Sequenced input: peripheral blood mononuclear cells (PBMCs). The receptors come from a young woman.

J is TRBJ1-5 and V is TRBV7-4, with unresolved D. The V gene lost 10 bases and the J gene lost 0 bases, with 10 bases spanning the gap. The CDR3 loop spans 13 amino acids. CDR1 and CDR2 from the germline V gene are SGHVT and SQSDAQ. CDR3 loop: CATRRNSNQPQHF. The CDR3 DNA sequence: TGTGCCACCCGGAGGAATAGCAATCAGCCCCAGCATTTT.

The chain combines TRBV29-1 with TRBJ2-3, with unresolved D. The V and J ends lost 0 bases and 2 bases respectively, with 9 bases between them. The length of the CDR3 is 14 residues. Germline V gene sequence: CDR1 SQVTM, CDR2 ANQGSEA. The CDR3, as DNA: TGCAGCGTTGAAGACTACACGTACACAGATACGCAGTATTTT. It specifies CSVEDYTYTDTQYF.

The chain has TRBV21-1 and TRBJ1-2. TRBV21-1 has pseudogene status. There are 16 residues in the CDR3. DNA of the CDR3: TGTGCCAGCAGCTTTCCCCTCGGTCAACTGGCCGTTGGCTACACCTTC. It specifies CASSFPLGQLAVGYTF.

The chain is built from TRBV29-1 and TRBJ1-1, with 7 bases identical to TRBD1. The CDR3 spans 16 residues. V was clipped by 4 bases and J by 1 base; unmatched bases: 12. CDR1 and CDR2 from the germline V gene are SQVTM and ANQGSEA. The CDR3 DNA sequence: TGCAGCGTTGGGGGACAGACTTTAGCATCGAACACTGAAGCTTTCTTT. It specifies CSVGGQTLASNTEAFF.

The chain carries TRBV14 and TRBJ2-7; 8 nucleotides line up with TRBD2. Looked up from germline, CDR1 is SGHDN and CDR2 is FVKESK. This CDR3 is 17 amino acids long. After removal of 1 base from V and 5 bases from J, the junction contained 13 bases not matched to a gene. CDR3 protein: CASSQGEVSGRSHEQYF. The CDR3 DNA reads as TGTGCCAGCAGCCAAGGGGAGGTGAGCGGGAGATCCCACGAGCAGTACTTC.

The gene calls are TRBV6-6 and TRBJ1-5; maybe TRBD1 (5 bases). Germline loops: CDR1 MNHNY, CDR2 SVGAGI (reference sequence). The CDR3 length is 14 residues. The V end lost 5 bases, the J end lost 5 bases, and 13 bases lay between the germline ends. The CDR3 loop is CASSLQGSDQPQHF. CDR3 in DNA: TGTGCCAGCAGTCTTCAGGGAAGTGATCAGCCCCAGCATTTT.

The chain carries TRBV19 and TRBJ2-7, with TRBD2 identical over 11 bases. This CDR3 has 15 residues. Germline CDR1 reads LNHDA; CDR2 reads SQIVND (reference sequence). Germline trimming cut 3 bases from V and 6 bases from J; bases unmatched to any gene: 7. As DNA, the CDR3 is TGTGCCAGTAGTATCACACTAGCGGGAGTATCCGAGCAGTACTTC. As protein: CASSITLAGVSEQYF. The entire variable domain, with the rest obtained from reference TRBV19 and TRBJ2-7, is as follows: DGGITQSPKYLFRKEGQNVTLSCEQNLNHDAMYWYRQDPGQGLRLIYYSQIVNDFQKGDIAEGYSVSREKKESFPLTVTSAQKNPTAFYLCASSITLAGVSEQYFGPGTRLTVT.

This rearrangement joins TRBV5-1 to TRBJ1-1, with D possibly matching TRBD1 (6 bases). This CDR3 is 12 amino acids long. The germline gives CDR1 SGHRS, CDR2 YFSETQ. V lost 0 bases and J 8 bases, leaving 8 bases between the germline ends. For the CDR3, the DNA is TGCGCCAGCAGCTTGGAGGGGGGCGAAGCTTTCTTT. Translating it yields CASSLEGGEAFF.

The chain is built from TRBV20-1 and TRBJ1-1, with a weak D call TRBD1 (6 bases). This CDR3 has 11 residues. V was clipped by 5 bases and J by 6 bases, with 10 bases between them. CDR1 and CDR2 (germline): DFQATT, SNEGSKA (reference sequence). The CDR3 nucleotides read TGCAGTGCTGGGGGGCTGGCTGAAGCTTTCTTT. It is translated as CSAGGLAEAFF.

This sequence joins TRBV27 and TRBJ2-2; no firm D call. The CDR3 consists of 13 residues. With 1 base removed from V and 4 bases from J, the gap between germline ends came to 4 bases. Germline CDR1 is MNHEY and CDR2 is SMNVEV (reference sequence). The CDR3 sequence is CASSLYRTGELFF. CDR3 DNA sequence: TGTGCCAGCAGTTTATATCGCACCGGGGAGCTGTTTTTT.

The CDR3 spells CSVEDRGRTNYGYTF. The CDR3 DNA reads TGCAGCGTTGAAGATCGAGGACGAACTAACTATGGCTACACCTTC. The rearrangement joins TRBV29-1 to TRBJ1-2, with D uncertain. The CDR3 sequence is 15 residues long. Germline values: CDR1 SQVTM, CDR2 ANQGSEA. V was clipped by 0 bases and J by 0 bases, with 11 bases between them.

The chain employs TRBV7-3 and TRBJ1-2; 7 positions match TRBD1. This CDR3 comprises 15 residues. V shed 2 bases, J shed 3 bases, and the junction held 6 bases outside the gene matches. CDR1 and CDR2 (germline): SGHTA, FQGTGA. In DNA, the CDR3 is TGTGCCAGCAGCTTAGGGCCCACAGGGGACTATGGCTACACCTTC. It translates to CASSLGPTGDYGYTF.

There are a few counts of this clone. The chain's CDR3 is CASVEGSGYTF. The CDR3 DNA follows: TGTGCCAGCGTGGAGGGCAGTGGCTACACCTTC. The rearrangement joins TRBV2 to TRBJ1-2; D unclear. The CDR3 is 11 amino acids. Germline loops: CDR1 SNHLY, CDR2 FYNNEI. V dropped 8 bases and J dropped 7 bases, with 11 bases sitting between them.

The chain joins TRBV4-1 to TRBJ2-5; perhaps D is TRBD1 or TRBD2 (6 bases each). CDR1 and CDR2 from the germline V gene are MGHRA and YSYEKL. There are 17 residues in the CDR3. The V and J ends lost 0 bases and 1 base respectively, with 15 bases between them. The CDR3 sequence is CASSQDPRGGLQETQYF. The CDR3 DNA is TGCGCCAGCAGCCAAGATCCGAGAGGGGGGCTCCAAGAGACCCAGTACTTC.

The chain joins TRBV30 to TRBJ1-2; tentative D call: TRBD1 (6 bases). Per germline, CDR1 GTSNPN and CDR2 SVGIG (reference sequence). V shed 3 bases and J shed 5 bases, with 16 bases lying between them. CDR3 size: 14 residues. The CDR3 loop is CAWRPLGRGYGYTF. CDR3 DNA sequence: TGTGCCTGGAGACCCCTGGGCAGGGGATATGGCTACACCTTC.

The genes are TRBV7-3 and TRBJ2-2, with 7 bases fitting TRBD1. Per the germline V gene, CDR1 is SGHTA and CDR2 is FQGTGA. The V gene end was trimmed by 2 bases and the J gene end by 0 bases; junction bases not matched to a gene: 9. This CDR3 is 18 amino acids long. Here the CDR3 DNA reads TGTGCCAGCAGCTTATCTCCAATCGGGACAGCGAACACCGGGGAGCTGTTTTTT. This translates into CASSLSPIGTANTGELFF.

The rearrangement links TRBV5-4 to TRBJ2-7; D is possibly TRBD1 (5 bases). The V end lost 4 bases, the J end lost 0 bases, and 14 bases lay between the germline ends. The V gene's germline CDR1 is SGHNT and CDR2 YYREEE (reference sequence). The CDR3 runs 15 residues. CDR3 sequence: CASSPRVNSSYEQYF. DNA of the CDR3: TGTGCCAGCAGCCCCAGGGTCAATTCCTCCTACGAGCAGTACTTC.

The V gene is TRBV14, the J gene TRBJ1-4; no clear D gene. V was cut by 4 bases and J by 7 bases, with 16 bases left in between. CDR3 size: 15 residues. Germline CDR1 and CDR2: SGHDN and FVKESK. The CDR3 here is CASSPYEGLGEKLFF. The DNA for the CDR3 is TGTGCCAGCAGCCCCTACGAGGGATTGGGTGAAAAACTGTTTTTT.

The chain carries TRBV5-1 and TRBJ1-4; 8 bases line up with TRBD1. This CDR3 has 16 amino acids. With V trimmed by 6 bases and J by 0 bases, 7 bases remained unmatched. In germline, CDR1 is SGHRS, CDR2 YFSETQ. Here the CDR3 DNA reads TGCGCCAGCACCCGGACAGGGAAATCAACTAATGAAAAACTGTTTTTT. Amino acids: CASTRTGKSTNEKLFF. Combining the CDR3 with reference TRBV5-1 and TRBJ1-4 gives the whole variable domain KAGVTQTPRYLIKTRGQQVTLSCSPISGHRSVSWYQQTPGQGLQFLFEYFSETQRNKGNFPGRFSGRQFSNSRSEMNVSTLELGDSALYLCASTRTGKSTNEKLFFGSGTQLSVL.

Points on this clone: The sample has other DNA sequences that encode this CDR3 too. The chain has TRBV7-2 and TRBJ1-4, with unresolved D. This CDR3 is 13 amino acids long. Germline V gene sequence: CDR1 SGHTA, CDR2 FQGNSA. Trimming left V 1 base short and J 7 bases short, with 7 bases between. The CDR3 loop is CASSLGRGEKLFF. The CDR3 DNA reads TGTGCCAGCAGCTTAGGGCGGGGTGAAAAACTGTTTTTT.

The V call is TRBV14, the J call TRBJ2-1, with D possibly TRBD1 on 5 matching bases. V gave up 4 bases and J gave up 3 bases, with 19 bases separating them. CDR1 SGHDN and CDR2 FVKESK come from the germline V gene. The CDR3 extends over 17 amino acids. Here the CDR3 DNA reads TGTGCCAGCAGCCCCTTCACAGACAGCCGATTCTACAATGAGCAGTTCTTC. Its translation is CASSPFTDSRFYNEQFF.

The chain couples TRBV7-8 to TRBJ1-2, with D unresolved. The CDR3 is 15 amino acids. Germline lookup yields CDR1 SGHVS and CDR2 FQNEAQ. V gave up 2 bases and J gave up 1 base, with 11 bases separating them. The CDR3 loop reads CASSLNTANNYGYTF. The CDR3 DNA reads TGTGCCAGCAGCTTAAATACAGCCAATAACTATGGCTACACCTTC.

The J gene is TRBJ2-7, the V gene TRBV7-2, with D perhaps matching TRBD1 (5 bases). Trimming took off 4 bases at V and 3 bases at J, with 22 bases between the two ends. CDR3 size: 17 residues. Looked up from germline, CDR1 is SGHTA and CDR2 is FQGNSA. The CDR3 region has the DNA TGTGCCAGCAGCTGGGGTGACAGAGCCCTTGGGAACTACGAGCAGTACTTC. Amino acid sequence: CASSWGDRALGNYEQYF.

V and J are TRBV7-9 and TRBJ1-2; D possibly corresponds to TRBD1 (6 bases). Germline V CDR1 and CDR2: SEHNR, FQNEAQ (reference sequence). The CDR3 extends over 15 amino acids. The V and J ends lost 4 bases and 4 bases respectively, with 16 bases between them. The CDR3 nucleotides are TGTGCCAGCAGCTCCAGTTTACAGGGCCCCTATGGCTACACCTTC. Residues: CASSSSLQGPYGYTF.

V usage is TRBV5-6 and J usage is TRBJ2-7, with TRBD2 identical over 8 bases. The ends lost 4 bases at V and 3 bases at J; junction bases unmatched: 15. This CDR3 is built from 17 residues. The germline gives CDR1 SGHDT, CDR2 YYEEEE. The CDR3 reads CASSPEGEAGVRYEQYF. The CDR3 nucleotides are TGTGCCAGCAGCCCCGAGGGGGAAGCGGGAGTACGCTACGAGCAGTACTTC.

The J gene is TRBJ2-5, the V gene TRBV20-1, with D maybe TRBD2 (7 bases). V was pared by 5 bases and J by 7 bases, with 11 bases between. The germline V gene encodes CDR1 DFQATT and CDR2 SNEGSKA (reference sequence). The CDR3 consists of 11 residues. The CDR3 DNA follows: TGCAGTGCTCCCCGGGGGGCGACCCAGTACTTC. This encodes CSAPRGATQYF.